A single sample gave rise to the 5 T cell receptor beta chains below, sequenced in a study of OX40 agonist ivuxolimab in advanced cancers. Repertoires were generated with immunoSEQ multiplex PCR, while TCRdb's copy carries only in-frame clones and drops some. This table has nearly 70,000 clones, about nine tenths appearing once. Source: CD4+ or CD8+ T cells sorted from blood, taken in a trial of the OX40 agonist ivuxolimab. The receptors were sampled from an adult with an advanced solid tumor such as melanoma, head and neck, liver or kidney cancer.

The rearrangement uses TRBV7-2 and TRBJ1-5; the match to TRBD1 covers 8 bases. CDR1 is SGHTA and CDR2 is FQGNSA in the germline V gene. The J segment lost 9 bases and the V segment lost 5 bases, leaving 9 bases of the junction unmatched. CDR3 length: 14 residues. The CDR3 coding sequence is TGTGCCAGCAGCCCGACAGGGGCCGCCAGGCCCCAGCATTTT. It specifies CASSPTGAARPQHF.

The chain employs TRBV7-2 and TRBJ2-3, with 9 positions matching TRBD1. The germline V gene has CDR1 SGHTA and CDR2 FQGNSA. The ends lost 5 bases at V and 6 bases at J; junction bases unmatched: 6. This CDR3 comprises 14 residues. The CDR3 DNA reads as TGTGCCAGCAGCCAGGACAGGGGAGGGGATACGCAGTATTTT. This codes for CASSQDRGGDTQYF.

The V call is TRBV6-5, the J call TRBJ1-2, with D perhaps matching TRBD1 (6 bases). CDR3 length equals 14 residues. V gave up 5 bases and J gave up 4 bases, with 14 bases separating them. Germline values: CDR1 MNHEY, CDR2 SVGAGI. CDR3 amino acids: CASSEGQLSYGYTF. The CDR3 DNA is TGTGCCAGCAGTGAAGGACAGCTCTCCTATGGCTACACCTTC.

V and J are TRBV27 and TRBJ1-5; the D gene is possibly TRBD1 (5 bases). Trimming took off 6 bases at V and 3 bases at J, with 12 bases between the two ends. Germline V lookup: CDR1 MNHEY, CDR2 SMNVEV (reference sequence). The CDR3 contains 14 residues. CDR3 nucleotides: TGTGCCAGCAGCTGGGGCAGGAACAATCAGCCCCAGCATTTT. As protein: CASSWGRNNQPQHF.

The chain combines TRBV4-3 with TRBJ1-2, with D tentatively TRBD1 (5 bases). The CDR3 spans 17 residues. The V and J ends lost 3 bases and 4 bases respectively, with 21 bases between them. Looked up from germline, CDR1 is LGHNA and CDR2 is YSLEER. Written as DNA, the CDR3 is TGCGCCAGCAGCCAGGAATATAAGGGGACCCTACTCTATGGCTACACCTTC. Translation gives CASSQEYKGTLLYGYTF.